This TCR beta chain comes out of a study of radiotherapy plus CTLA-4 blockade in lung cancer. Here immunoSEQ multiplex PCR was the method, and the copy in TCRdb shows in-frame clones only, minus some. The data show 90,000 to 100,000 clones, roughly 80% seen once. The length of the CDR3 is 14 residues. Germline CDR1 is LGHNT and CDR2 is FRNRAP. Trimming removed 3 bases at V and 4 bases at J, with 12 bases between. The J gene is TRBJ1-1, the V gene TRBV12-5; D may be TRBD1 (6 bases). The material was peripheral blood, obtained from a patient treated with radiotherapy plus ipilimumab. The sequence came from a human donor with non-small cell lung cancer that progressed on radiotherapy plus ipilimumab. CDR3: CASGLQGGGTEAFF. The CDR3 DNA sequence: TGTGCTAGTGGTTTACAGGGAGGTGGCACTGAAGCTTTCTTT.